These T cell receptor beta chains were read from a single sample in a study of shared clonotypes between healthy human individuals. Profiled with immunoSEQ multiplex PCR; TCRdb holds only in-frame clones, not every one. This sample has roughly 2.1 million clones, with 93% found just once. Sequencing was done on a sample of naive CD8+ T cells from PBMCs. The receptor set was obtained from a man aged 18 to 30 in good health. Some clones in this sample may be carry-over from other donors' samples. Both conserved end residues are part of each CDR3. The order of the fields is V gene, J gene, clone size, CDR3 protein. Size values are once, few and many counts, or a class for expanded clones, and some rows have none.

>TRBV6-5|TRBJ1-3|.
CASSYLSGSGNTIYF
>TRBV27|TRBJ2-1|once
CASSPGSPSYNEQFF
>TRBV5-8|TRBJ2-1|.
CASSPLAGGSYNEQFF
>TRBV7-9|TRBJ2-4|.
CASSLETAAKNIQYF
>TRBV7-9|TRBJ2-1|.
CASSPPGRAKDEQFF
>TRBV25-1|TRBJ1-1|.
CATSPPKTGGGTEAFF
>TRBV11-2|TRBJ2-5|.
CASSPPGARKETQYF
>TRBV9|TRBJ2-1|.
CASGRGQVNEQFF
>TRBV9|TRBJ2-1|.
CASSAAPRLAVYNEQFF
>TRBV6-5|TRBJ1-2|.
CASSYSIRGGYGYTF
>TRBV27|TRBJ1-5|.
CASSLIGSEGVNQPQHF
>TRBV28|TRBJ1-1|.
CASSLHDVGKMNTEAFF
>TRBV27|TRBJ2-7|.
CASSRTGTEQYF
>TRBV7-9|TRBJ1-4|.
CASSPGGAPNNEKLFF
>TRBV19|TRBJ1-1|.
CASSMRVGTEAFF
>TRBV25-1|TRBJ2-2|.
CASSEFLGDTGELFF
>TRBV29-1|TRBJ2-7|.
CSVGGAYEQYF
>TRBV27|TRBJ2-7|once
CASSLLGGTDEQYF
>TRBV5-6|TRBJ1-4|.
CASSLRFKGATNEKLFF
>TRBV15|TRBJ2-5|once
CATSHREQETQYF
>TRBV4-1|TRBJ1-2|.
CATSPLEGNYGYTF
>TRBV28|TRBJ2-7|once
CASSLWAGGTYEQYF
>TRBV29-1|TRBJ2-2|.
CSVDRRRENTGELFF
>TRBV6-5|TRBJ2-7|.
CASSSTGEGLEQYF
>TRBV5-1|TRBJ2-1|.
CASSLLRERYNEQFF
>TRBV14|TRBJ2-7|once
CASSHGLAGSGYEQYF
>TRBV6-5|TRBJ2-7|.
CASSPRGATVGEQYF
>TRBV27|TRBJ2-1|.
CASSHLIFSYNEQFF
>TRBV6-5|TRBJ2-3|.
CASSYLRTTDTQYF
>TRBV19|TRBJ1-4|.
CASSMRLATNEKLFF
>TRBV4-1|TRBJ2-7|.
CASSQDIGDSYEQYF
>TRBV11-2|TRBJ1-1|.
CASSLSGGWTEAFF
>TRBV21-1|TRBJ2-5|.
CASSKLSGDQETQYF
>TRBV7-9|TRBJ1-3|.
CASSFPGAPGNTIYF
>TRBV7-8|TRBJ2-3|.
CASSSDRGHADTQYF
>TRBV23-1|TRBJ2-3|.
CASSRRGGTDTQYF
>TRBV18|TRBJ2-5|.
CASSPVSGGGRRETQYF
>TRBV4-1|TRBJ1-4|.
CASSPPLRVLREKLFF
>TRBV4-1|TRBJ1-2|.
CASSQVGAYLRHGYTF
>TRBV6-5|TRBJ2-1|.
CASSYLAPGGDEQFF
>TRBV27|TRBJ1-2|.
CASRTGTGNYGYTF
>TRBV28|TRBJ1-1|.
CASRVHGSNTEAFF
>TRBV29-1|TRBJ1-2|.
CSVVPPDYYGQGYTF
>TRBV27|TRBJ1-1|.
CASSSPGNTEAFF
>TRBV5-6|TRBJ2-3|.
CASSLGRSGPSFSTDTQYF
>TRBV27|TRBJ2-1|.
CASSSRQGRKNEQFF
>TRBV19|TRBJ1-2|.
CASVTGGGYTF
>TRBV4-3|TRBJ2-5|few
CASSQHLAGEEETQYF
>TRBV4-1|TRBJ2-7|.
CASSQALRGPYEQYF
>TRBV4-3|TRBJ2-7|.
CASSPRWDHYEQYF
>TRBV6-6|TRBJ2-7|.
CASSYGPSSYEQYF
>TRBV11-2|TRBJ2-7|.
CASSGDRRLQYF
>TRBV4-3|TRBJ1-1|.
CASSQTGTTEAFF
>TRBV28|TRBJ2-7|.
CASSLISSGRRGHEQYF
>TRBV27|TRBJ1-1|.
CASRSPGTEAFF
>TRBV7-9|TRBJ2-3|.
CASIEDTDTQYF
>TRBV28|TRBJ2-3|once
CASSEASGRFADTQYF
>TRBV7-9|TRBJ1-2|.
CASSHPTGGRGYTF